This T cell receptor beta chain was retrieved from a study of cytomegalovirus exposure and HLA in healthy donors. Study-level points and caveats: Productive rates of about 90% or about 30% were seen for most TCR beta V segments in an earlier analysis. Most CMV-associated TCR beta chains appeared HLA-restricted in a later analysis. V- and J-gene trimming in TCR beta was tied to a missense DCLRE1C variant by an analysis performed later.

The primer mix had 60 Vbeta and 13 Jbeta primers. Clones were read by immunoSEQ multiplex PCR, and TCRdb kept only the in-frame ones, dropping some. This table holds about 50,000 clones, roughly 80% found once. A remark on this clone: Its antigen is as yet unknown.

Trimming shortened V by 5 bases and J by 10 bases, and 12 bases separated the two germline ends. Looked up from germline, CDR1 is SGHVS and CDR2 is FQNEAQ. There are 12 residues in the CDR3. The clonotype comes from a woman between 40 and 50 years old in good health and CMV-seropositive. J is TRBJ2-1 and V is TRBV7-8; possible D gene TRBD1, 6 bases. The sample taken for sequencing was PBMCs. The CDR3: CASSRQDGEQFF. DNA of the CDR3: TGTGCCAGCAGCCGACAGGATGGGGAGCAGTTCTTC.